Each of the 30 T cell receptor beta chains below was sequenced from the same sample in a study of cytomegalovirus exposure and HLA in healthy donors. In the PCR, 60 Vbeta and 13 Jbeta primers were used. The repertoire was sequenced with immunoSEQ multiplex PCR; TCRdb's copy has only in-frame clones and lacks some. The sample lists roughly 90,000 clones, over 70% occurring once. The sample comprised PBMCs. The receptors originated from a young man in good health and CMV-seropositive.

V is TRBV15 and J is TRBJ1-4; D is possibly TRBD1 (5 bases). The germline V gene has CDR1 LNHNV and CDR2 YYDKDF (reference sequence). The V end was cut by 7 bases, the J end by 5 bases, with 14 bases between. The CDR3 sequence is 14 residues long. The CDR3 DNA sequence: TGTGCCACCAACACGGGGGTGACCAATGAAAAACTGTTTTTT. Translated: CATNTGVTNEKLFF.

CDR3 sequence: CASSFLTGSNTEAFF. The CDR3 DNA reads TGTGCCAGCAGCTTTCTGACAGGTTCGAACACTGAAGCTTTCTTT. The rearrangement uses TRBV11-2 and TRBJ1-1; D perhaps matches TRBD1 (6 bases). Trimming cost V 3 bases and J 1 base, with 12 bases left between them. This CDR3 region has 15 residues. The V gene's germline CDR1 is SGHAT and CDR2 FQNNGV.

This sequence joins TRBV29-1 and TRBJ1-2, with D maybe TRBD1 (5 bases). Per the germline V gene, CDR1 is SQVTM and CDR2 is ANQGSEA. The CDR3 sequence is 14 residues long. Trimming removed 7 bases from V and 2 bases from J, with 17 bases in between. The CDR3 sequence: CSAPVGGENYGYTF. The CDR3, as DNA: TGCAGCGCCCCCGTTGGGGGGGAAAACTATGGCTACACCTTC.

The chain is built from TRBV7-2 and TRBJ2-4, with D maybe TRBD2 (5 bases). The V gene lost 5 bases and the J gene lost 2 bases, with 10 bases spanning the gap. The CDR3 runs to 14 residues. Germline-derived CDR1 and CDR2 are SGHTA and FQGNSA. CDR3 loop: CASSPTGTKNIQYF. CDR3 nucleotides: TGTGCCAGCAGCCCCACCGGGACCAAAAACATTCAGTACTTC.

The chain links TRBV6-1 to TRBJ1-5; the D is unclear. Germline CDR1 MNHNS, CDR2 SASEGT. The CDR3 covers 16 residues. V lost 4 bases to trimming and J lost 0 bases, with 13 bases between them. Here the CDR3 reads CASSVRTDHSNQPQHF. The CDR3, as DNA: TGTGCCAGCAGTGTTAGAACAGATCATAGCAATCAGCCCCAGCATTTT.

V and J are TRBV6-5 and TRBJ1-2; the D gene is possibly TRBD1 (5 bases). This CDR3 region has 15 residues. Germline values: CDR1 MNHEY, CDR2 SVGAGI. The ends were cut back, 3 bases at V and 0 bases at J, with 11 bases in the middle. The DNA for the CDR3 is TGTGCCAGCAGTTATGGACAAGACCCTAACTATGGCTACACCTTC. Protein: CASSYGQDPNYGYTF.

This clone was recorded many times. The V call is TRBV4-1, the J call TRBJ1-5; D perhaps matches TRBD1 (5 bases). Germline-derived CDR1 and CDR2 are MGHRA and YSYEKL. The CDR3 has 15 amino acids. V was clipped by 2 bases and J by 1 base, with 9 bases between them. In DNA, the CDR3 is TGCGCCAGCAGCCAATTGGGACTAAGCAATCAGCCCCAGCATTTT. Translating gives CASSQLGLSNQPQHF.

DNA of the CDR3: TGTGCCAGCAGCCAAACGGGCGGGGGGTACCAAGAGACCCAGTACTTC. Translating gives CASSQTGGGYQETQYF. The genes are TRBV4-2 and TRBJ2-5, with 8 positions matching TRBD2. V trimming: 2 bases; J trimming: 0 bases; junction bases outside the gene matches: 5. Germline CDR1 LGHNA, CDR2 YNFKEQ. This CDR3 contains 16 residues.

A few counts support this clone. The rearrangement uses TRBV19 and TRBJ1-3, with no clear D. CDR1 is LNHDA, CDR2 SQIVND, per germline (reference sequence). Trimming pared 6 bases from V and 4 bases from J, leaving 10 bases between. This CDR3 comprises 13 residues. CDR3 protein: CASRTAGGNTIYF. The CDR3 nucleotides are TGTGCCAGTAGAACAGCGGGAGGAAACACCATATATTTT.

The genes are TRBV7-9 and TRBJ2-7, with D perhaps matching TRBD2 (6 bases). Trimming left V 2 bases short and J 2 bases short, with 10 bases between. Germline values: CDR1 SEHNR, CDR2 FQNEAQ (reference sequence). CDR3 length: 14 residues. This CDR3 is CASSLIADTYEQYF. The CDR3 DNA sequence: TGTGCCAGCAGCTTAATAGCGGATACCTACGAGCAGTACTTC. Full variable domain (remainder filled in from reference TRBV7-9 and TRBJ2-7): DTGVSQNPRHKITKRGQNVTFRCDPISEHNRLYWYRQTLGQGPEFLTYFQNEAQLEKSRLLSDRFSAERPKGSFSTLEIQRTEQGDSAMYLCASSLIADTYEQYFGPGTRLTVT.

The V gene is TRBV28, the J gene TRBJ2-3; 8 bases align to TRBD2. The CDR3 loop spans 17 amino acids. The V segment lost 5 bases and the J segment 4 bases; nucleotides outside the gene matches: 14. CDR1 and CDR2 from the germline V gene are MDHEN and SYDVKM. The DNA for the CDR3 is TGTGCCAGCAGTCTATCCGGGAATTCGGGAGGGTCAGATACGCAGTATTTT. Residues: CASSLSGNSGGSDTQYF.

This chain joins TRBV7-2 and TRBJ2-7, with D hard to call. The CDR3 consists of 12 residues. Deletions cut 3 bases from V and 6 bases from J, with 9 bases between. Germline assignment: CDR1 SGHTA and CDR2 FQGNSA. The CDR3 DNA follows: TGTGCCAGCAGCTTCGGTAGCCTCGAGCAGTACTTC. Protein sequence: CASSFGSLEQYF.

The chain has TRBV19 and TRBJ1-1; possibly TRBD1 for D (5 bases). The germline V and J ends were trimmed by 3 bases and 4 bases, with 18 bases remaining between them. Germline V gene data show CDR1 as LNHDA and CDR2 as SQIVND (reference sequence). CDR3 size: 16 residues. CDR3 DNA sequence: TGTGCCAGTAGTATTCCGACGGGGGGTGAAAGCACTGAAGCTTTCTTT. Translation gives CASSIPTGGESTEAFF.

The V and J genes are TRBV9 and TRBJ2-5, with 10 bases matching TRBD2. The CDR3 is made up of 16 amino acids. With 1 base clipped from V and 4 bases from J, the junction kept 7 bases outside the gene matches. CDR1 and CDR2 (germline): SGDLS, YYNGEE. The CDR3 DNA is TGTGCCAGCAGCGTAAACCCTAGCGGGGGTAGAGAGACCCAGTACTTC. Translating gives CASSVNPSGGRETQYF.

This clone has only a few counts. The junction departs from the called germline gene at one end, perhaps through a read error. The chain joins TRBV7-9 to TRBJ2-3; 7 positions agree with TRBD2. The CDR3 contains 16 residues. Germline lookup yields CDR1 SEHNR and CDR2 FQNEAQ (reference sequence). CDR3 DNA sequence: TGTTCCAGCAGCCCCCTGGACGGGGGGATCACAGATACGCAGTATTTT. Translating gives CSSSPLDGGITDTQYF.

The chain employs TRBV6-6 and TRBJ1-2; a weak D match, TRBD1 (6 bases). Germline-derived CDR1 and CDR2 are MNHNY and SVGAGI (reference sequence). CDR3 size: 14 residues. Trimming removed 8 bases at V and 4 bases at J, with 17 bases between. The CDR3 sequence is CASSGGGEGYGYTF. In DNA, the CDR3 is TGTGCCAGCTCCGGGGGCGGGGAGGGCTATGGCTACACCTTC.

V gene TRBV27 combines with J gene TRBJ2-7; D might be TRBD1 (6 bases). Germline CDR1 reads MNHEY; CDR2 reads SMNVEV (reference sequence). CDR3 length: 15 residues. The V gene lost 5 bases and the J gene lost 0 bases, with 14 bases spanning the gap. The CDR3 loop is CASSPSMDSSYEQYF. CDR3 sequence (DNA): TGTGCCAGCAGTCCTTCGATGGACAGCTCCTACGAGCAGTACTTC.

The chain has TRBV18 and TRBJ2-1; D unclear. The CDR3 consists of 15 residues. Trimming stripped 3 bases from V and 0 bases from J, with 9 bases between. Per germline, CDR1 KGHSH and CDR2 LQKENI. The CDR3 DNA is TGTGCCAGCTCACCGCCCGGCGGCTCCTACAATGAGCAGTTCTTC. Its translation: CASSPPGGSYNEQFF.

Only a few counts were recorded for this clone. The V call is TRBV4-2, the J call TRBJ1-1; weak D call: TRBD1 (6 bases). Trimming removed 0 bases at V and 3 bases at J, with 8 bases between. This CDR3 is built from 14 residues. Germline V gene lookup returns CDR1 LGHNA and CDR2 YNFKEQ. The CDR3 bases are TGTGCCAGCAGCCAAGATGGGACACACACTGAAGCTTTCTTT. Translating gives CASSQDGTHTEAFF.

The chain is built from TRBV30 and TRBJ1-4, with TRBD1 matching 8 bases. The V gene's germline CDR1 is GTSNPN and CDR2 SVGIG (reference sequence). V shed 4 bases, J shed 5 bases, and the junction held 3 bases outside the gene matches. The length of the CDR3 is 13 residues. The CDR3 protein is CAWNRQGNEKLFF. The CDR3 nucleotides read TGTGCCTGGAACAGACAGGGGAATGAAAAACTGTTTTTT.

In regard to this clone: A read error may produce the germline difference seen at one junction end. The genes are TRBV29-1 and TRBJ2-1; D is perhaps TRBD1 (7 bases). The CDR3 has 10 amino acids. Germline V CDR1 and CDR2: SQVTM, ANQGSEA. The CDR3 sequence is CSAGDRREIF. For the CDR3, the DNA is TGCAGCGCGGGGGACAGAAGGGAGATCTTC.

The V gene is TRBV6-6, the J gene TRBJ1-5; D is perhaps TRBD1 (6 bases). This CDR3 contains 16 residues. The germline V gene encodes CDR1 MNHNY and CDR2 SVGAGI (reference sequence). With 4 bases removed from V and 1 base from J, the gap between germline ends came to 14 bases. This CDR3 is CASSSEGVQSNQPQHF. CDR3 nucleotide sequence: TGTGCCAGCAGTTCTGAGGGGGTTCAGAGCAATCAGCCCCAGCATTTT.

The chain carries TRBV30 and TRBJ2-3; D is ambiguous. Deletions cut 0 bases from V and 4 bases from J, with 11 bases between. This CDR3 is built from 14 residues. Germline V gives CDR1 GTSNPN, CDR2 SVGIG (reference sequence). CDR3 bases: TGTGCCTGGAGTGTATCTTCCTCAGCAGATACGCAGTATTTT. Encoded protein: CAWSVSSSADTQYF.

This sequence joins TRBV5-1 and TRBJ2-1; D is unclear. Trimming cost V 0 bases and J 7 bases, with 11 bases left between them. The CDR3 covers 14 residues. Germline V gives CDR1 SGHRS, CDR2 YFSETQ. The CDR3 region is CASSLGGRLNEQFF. The CDR3 nucleotides read TGCGCCAGCAGCTTGGGTGGTAGATTAAATGAGCAGTTCTTC. The whole variable domain, filled in from reference TRBV5-1 and TRBJ2-1, reads KAGVTQTPRYLIKTRGQQVTLSCSPISGHRSVSWYQQTPGQGLQFLFEYFSETQRNKGNFPGRFSGRQFSNSRSEMNVSTLELGDSALYLCASSLGGRLNEQFFGPGTRLTVL.

The chain joins TRBV5-8 to TRBJ1-1; D is uncertain. The V gene lost 4 bases and the J gene lost 9 bases, with 13 bases spanning the gap. The CDR3 sequence is 12 residues long. CDR1 SGHTS and CDR2 YDEGEE come from the germline V gene. The CDR3 loop reads CASSLDWNQAFF. The CDR3 DNA sequence: TGTGCCAGCAGCCTCGACTGGAATCAAGCTTTCTTT. Using reference TRBV5-8 and TRBJ1-1 for the parts outside the CDR3, the full variable domain is EAGVTQSPTHLIKTRGQQATLRCSPISGHTSVYWYQQALGLGLQFLLWYDEGEERNRGNFPPRFSGRQFPNYSSELNVNALELEDSALYLCASSLDWNQAFFGQGTRLTVV.

This chain uses TRBV13 with TRBJ2-5; D might be TRBD1 (6 bases). Judging by the DNA end, TRBJ2-7 fits better; the J call may be wrong. This CDR3 is 12 amino acids long. Germline CDR1 PRHDT, CDR2 FYEKMQ (reference sequence). The CDR3 is CASSAYRDEQYF. In DNA, the CDR3 is TGTGCCAGCAGCGCCTACAGGGACGAGCAGTACTTC.

The chain has TRBV5-6 and TRBJ2-5; a weak D match, TRBD1 (6 bases). CDR3 length: 13 amino acids. Deletions cut 3 bases from V and 3 bases from J, with 9 bases between. The germline CDR1 and CDR2 sequences are SGHDT and YYEEEE. The CDR3 region has the DNA TGTGCCAGCAGCTCTCAGGGGAAAGAGACCCAGTACTTC. Translating it yields CASSSQGKETQYF.

The chain combines TRBV27 with TRBJ1-3; D uncertain. The CDR3 sequence is 14 residues long. V shed 3 bases and J shed 0 bases, with 6 bases lying between them. Germline V gene data show CDR1 as MNHEY and CDR2 as SMNVEV (reference sequence). The CDR3 DNA reads as TGTGCCAGCAGTTTCTTGAGCTCTGGAAACACCATATATTTT. It is translated as CASSFLSSGNTIYF.

This chain joins TRBV2 and TRBJ1-5; weak D call: TRBD1 (6 bases). Per germline, CDR1 SNHLY and CDR2 FYNNEI. CDR3 length equals 14 residues. The germline V and J ends were trimmed by 4 bases and 4 bases, with 11 bases remaining between them. DNA for the CDR3: TGTGCCAGCAGTGGGAGCCAGGGGAATCAGCCCCAGCATTTT. Its protein product is CASSGSQGNQPQHF.

This clone was observed a few times. At one end the junction does not follow the germline gene, possibly because of a read error. V and J are TRBV4-3 and TRBJ1-1; 7 nucleotides line up with TRBD1. The CDR3 has 13 residues. Germline V gene sequence: CDR1 LGHNA, CDR2 YSLEER. This CDR3 reads CASSHGDRATSSF. CDR3 sequence (DNA): TGCGCCAGCAGCCATGGTGACAGGGCGACCAGTTCCTTT.